This T cell receptor (beta chain) originates from a study of blood T cell repertoires in COVID-19. Overall study context: Samples taken during acute and convalescent COVID-19 were collected in the United States, Italy and Spain. Sources were T cells, B-cell-depleted T cells, or PBMCs; the material itself was cDNA or gDNA.

Original methodology: By means of reference gene primer amplification, nucleated cell counts were estimated. The method was immunoSEQ multiplex PCR; TCRdb's version includes in-frame clones alone and lacks a portion of them. The V and J calls and clone size come from that table; D and trimming were worked out from the DNA. The sample contains some 54,000 clones, about 90% of which appear only once. The germline gives CDR1 LNHNV, CDR2 YYDKDF (reference sequence). Losses at the gene ends were 5 bases for V and 4 bases for J; bases not matched to a gene: 3. The CDR3 consists of 14 residues. The genes are TRBV15 and TRBJ2-1; 9 nucleotides match TRBD2. Sequenced input: peripheral blood. This TCR was recovered from a man in his 60s with acute or convalescent COVID-19. CDR3 loop: CATSPGLAYNEQFF. The CDR3 DNA is TGTGCCACCAGCCCAGGACTAGCGTACAATGAGCAGTTCTTC.